This T cell receptor beta chain emerged from a study of CD8 T cells in ankylosing spondylitis. This clonotype was counted between two and nine times. Its target is not known. The V end was cut by 2 bases, the J end by 8 bases, with 14 bases between. CDR1 is KGHDR and CDR2 is SFDVKD in the germline V gene. This CDR3 has 15 residues. In making TCR beta libraries, quantitative 5'-RACE with molecular barcodes was used. TCRdb processed the 5' RACE reads anew with MiXCR; each CDR3 protein has one entry. In the table there are around 490,000 distinct CDR3 sequences, about 5% of which are singletons. Study findings and constraints: In ankylosing spondylitis patients, matched synovial fluid reportedly showed significant enrichment of disease-linked clones. Apparently characteristic of ankylosing spondylitis blood was a TCR beta motif (eight highly homologous variants). Peripheral blood samples showed relatively rare disease-linked clones, and these clones were CD8+.

The material sequenced was blood, either unsorted or a sorted T cell fraction (not recorded which). The clonotype was recovered from a male donor with ankylosing spondylitis. The rearrangement uses TRBV24-1 and TRBJ1-4; D is perhaps TRBD1 (6 bases). The CDR3 protein is CATSDSGQGHEKLFF. The CDR3 coding sequence is TGTGCCACCAGTGATTCAGGGCAGGGACACGAAAAACTGTTTTTT.